The T cell receptor (beta chain) described here comes from a study of response to subunit inactivated influenza vaccine (dated by TCRdb to 2016 to 2018). With regard to the full study: To follow how T cells responded to a trivalent subunit inactivated influenza vaccine, the researchers relied on deep quantitative profiling of the T cell receptor repertoire.

In its sample, this clonotype was seen many times. Its antigen remains unidentified. Nothing much larger sits one base from this clone, and base qualities are not available. The germline V gene yields MNHEY for CDR1 and SVGEGT for CDR2. From the cysteine up to the phenylalanine, the CDR3 has a length of 13 residues. The retained sequence is limited to the CDR3, 39 bases, with the frame set at the first base. V loses 5 bases of germline sequence and J loses 2 bases, and the interval between the two ends is 10 bases. What the study reported, not specific to this receptor: It was suggested by the authors that each seasonal influenza vaccination may recruit only a limited number of new T cells.

Libraries were prepared through RT-PCR. Sequencing relied on an Illumina HiSeq 2500. The public reads were run again by TCRdb, first through fastp at Q25 and then through MiXCR, and only productive beta chains were kept. CDR3 protein duplicates are merged, each entry listing the most common genes and DNA. The sample includes more than 400,000 distinct CDR3 sequences, with under 8.5% observed a single time. Clones ranked in the top ten supply around 14% of the sample. The TCR was taken from a man between 45 and 75 years old who received an inactivated influenza vaccine. Donor details come from another sample of the same person, matched by shared clones. Recombination joined TRBV6-2 or TRBV6-3 with TRBJ2-7, with TRBD1 as a weak D call on 5 bases. Sequenced material: PBMCs from blood, taken approximately 25 months after vaccination. In nucleotide form, the sequence is TGTGCCAGCAGTAAGACAGAGACCTACGAGCAGTACTTC. It specifies CASSKTETYEQYF.